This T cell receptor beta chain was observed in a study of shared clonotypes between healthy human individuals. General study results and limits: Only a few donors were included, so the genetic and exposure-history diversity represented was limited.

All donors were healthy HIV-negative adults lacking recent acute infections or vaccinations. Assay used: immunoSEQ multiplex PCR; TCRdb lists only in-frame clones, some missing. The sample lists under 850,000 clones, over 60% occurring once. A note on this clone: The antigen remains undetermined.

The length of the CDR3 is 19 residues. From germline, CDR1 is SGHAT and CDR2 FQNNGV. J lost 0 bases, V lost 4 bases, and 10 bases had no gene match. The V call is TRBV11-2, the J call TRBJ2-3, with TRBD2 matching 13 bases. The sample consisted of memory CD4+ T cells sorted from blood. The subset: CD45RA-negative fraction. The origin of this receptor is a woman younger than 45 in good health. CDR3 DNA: TGTGCCAGCAGCTCCCAGCGGACTAGCGGGAGTTTCAGCACAGATACGCAGTATTTT. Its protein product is CASSSQRTSGSFSTDTQYF. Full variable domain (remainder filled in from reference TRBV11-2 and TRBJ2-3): EAGVAQSPRYKIIEKRQSVAFWCNPISGHATLYWYQQILGQGPKLLIQFQNNGVVDDSQLPKDRFSAERLKGVDSTLKIQPAKLEDSAVYLCASSSQRTSGSFSTDTQYFGPGTRLTVL.